One sample yielded the 2 T cell receptor beta chains listed below, sequenced in a study of cytomegalovirus exposure and HLA in healthy donors listed by TCRdb under 2017. The library came from the immunoSEQ multiplex PCR assay. For the multiplex PCR, a mixture combining 60 forward primers for TCR Vbeta segments and 13 reverse primers for TCR Jbeta segments was used. This immuneACCESS table, as held by TCRdb, lists in-frame sequences with V and J called but not all clones. Of the missing ones, under half trace to an unresolved V gene in checked studies; the others have no known cause. The sample contains under 300,000 clones, over 70% of them found a single time. The top ten constitute around 8.3% of the sample. Sample: PBMCs. The receptors were sampled from a woman aged 55-75 years in good health and CMV-seropositive.

This CDR3 reads CASSLTSDTDTQYF. CDR3 nucleotides: TGTGCCAGCTCACTAACTAGCGACACAGATACGCAGTATTTT. This sequence joins TRBV18 and TRBJ2-3, with TRBD2 matching 7 bases. This CDR3 contains 14 residues. Germline V lookup: CDR1 KGHSH, CDR2 LQKENI. J was trimmed by 2 bases and V by 4 bases; bases with no gene match: 3.

This sequence joins TRBV11-2 and TRBJ2-1; tentatively, D is TRBD2 (5 bases). The V end was cut by 5 bases, the J end by 1 base, with 24 bases between. Germline loops: CDR1 SGHAT, CDR2 FQNNGV. CDR3 length: 19 residues. In nucleotides, the CDR3 is TGTGCCAGCAGCCCAACGAGGGAACTCCTCCTAACATCCTACAATGAGCAGTTCTTC. It specifies CASSPTRELLLTSYNEQFF.